This T cell receptor beta chain stems from a study of blood T cell repertoires in COVID-19. Study-wide background: Sources were T cells, B-cell-depleted T cells, or PBMCs; the material itself was cDNA or gDNA.

This clone occurred once. The CDR3 is 13 residues long. Deletions cut 3 bases from V and 5 bases from J, with 13 bases between. CDR1 is DFQATT, CDR2 SNEGSKA, per germline (reference sequence). Original data processing: From reference gene primer amplification, estimates of nucleated cell counts were derived. Only in-frame clones appear in the TCRdb table, and some are missing; sequencing was by immunoSEQ multiplex PCR. V, J and clone size derive from that table, while D and trimming were established from the DNA sequence. The sample carries approximately 320,000 clones, roughly 85% recorded once. This receptor was taken from a human donor in a cohort sampled during active COVID-19. The rearrangement links TRBV20-1 to TRBJ1-1; D remains ambiguous. Sample: peripheral blood. The CDR3 protein is CSASVYSRTEAFF. The CDR3 nucleotides are TGCAGTGCTAGTGTTTACTCGAGGACTGAAGCTTTCTTT.